Following are 5 T cell receptor beta chains from one sample sequenced in a study of blood T cell repertoires in COVID-19. Produced via immunoSEQ multiplex PCR; TCRdb's table is partial and in-frame only. The data contain 150,000 to 200,000 clones, around 83% of them singletons. Specimen: PBMCs or T cells enriched from blood (not recorded which). The receptor source for this set is a woman aged 30 to 39 who had been exposed to COVID-19.

V gene TRBV21-1 combines with J gene TRBJ2-7; the DNA was not compared with TRBD1, the D call given in the table. TRBV21-1 is assigned pseudogene status. This CDR3 region has 14 residues. The CDR3 DNA is TGTGCCAGCAGCGGGACAGGGGTTAACTACGAGCAGTACTTC. Amino acids: CASSGTGVNYEQYF.

Worth noting for this clone: This CDR3 is also generated by other DNA sequences in the sample. J is TRBJ1-1 and V is TRBV2; D possibly corresponds to TRBD1 (6 bases). V was cut by 5 bases and J by 0 bases, with 7 bases left in between. The CDR3 length is 13 residues. Germline CDR1 is SNHLY and CDR2 is FYNNEI. This chain's CDR3 is CASSTGLNTEAFF. The CDR3 bases are TGTGCCAGCAGTACAGGGCTGAACACTGAAGCTTTCTTT.

The V call is TRBV19, the J call TRBJ1-1, with 7 nucleotides matching TRBD1. The CDR3 covers 13 residues. V was clipped by 5 bases and J by 7 bases; unmatched bases: 7. Germline CDR1 is LNHDA and CDR2 is SQIVND (reference sequence). CDR3 region: CASSSTRDSEAFF. CDR3 nucleotide sequence: TGTGCCAGTAGTTCAACCCGGGACAGTGAAGCTTTCTTT.

The J gene is TRBJ2-2, the V gene TRBV6-5; D perhaps matches TRBD2 (6 bases). The germline V gene has CDR1 MNHEY and CDR2 SVGAGI. Trimming removed 11 bases at V and 5 bases at J, with 18 bases between. This CDR3 spans 14 amino acids. The CDR3 DNA follows: TGTGCCGCGGGGCCCCTCCTAGGAACCGGGGAGCTGTTTTTT. This codes for CAAGPLLGTGELFF.

Here the CDR3 DNA reads TGTGCCAGCAGTTACGCTGTAGCGGGGTTGATAGAGACCCAGTACTTC. It codes for CASSYAVAGLIETQYF. The J gene is TRBJ2-5, the V gene TRBV6-5; the match to TRBD2 covers 8 bases. CDR3 length: 16 amino acids. Germline lookup yields CDR1 MNHEY and CDR2 SVGAGI. After removal of 2 bases from V and 4 bases from J, the junction contained 9 bases not matched to a gene.